The following is a TCR beta chain sequence with its context. These data are taken from a study of blood T cell repertoires in COVID-19. Study overall: Researchers got acute and convalescent COVID-19 samples from the United States, Italy and Spain. T cells, B-cell-depleted T cells, or PBMCs supplied cDNA or gDNA.

Per the authors' pipeline: Reference gene primer amplification gave estimated nucleated cell counts. This table comes from immunoSEQ multiplex PCR, and its TCRdb copy is limited to in-frame clones, with some not included. V, J and clone size were drawn from that table, and D and trimming were deduced from the DNA. The sample lists over 200,000 clones, around nine tenths occurring once. The V gene's germline CDR1 is SGHRS and CDR2 YFSETQ. The CDR3 runs to 13 residues. Trimming pared 2 bases from V and 4 bases from J, leaving 10 bases between. This sequence joins TRBV5-1 and TRBJ2-7; the D gene is possibly TRBD2 (6 bases). The sequenced sample was peripheral blood. The TCR comes from a man aged 55-75 years who had recovered from COVID-19. CDR3 DNA sequence: TGCGCCAGCAGCTTTGAGGGGAGGTACGAGCAGTACTTC. This translates into CASSFEGRYEQYF.